The 24 T cell receptor beta chains reported below all come from one sample, sequenced in a study of T cell repertoires in cytomegalovirus infection. TCRdb passed the reads through MiXCR, listing each CDR3 protein once. The sample records 500,000 or so distinct CDR3 sequences, more than 15% being singletons. Sequenced sample: CD8+ T cells from PBMCs. The source is a human donor in good health (CMV status not recorded). Some clones in this sample may be carry-over from other donors' samples.

This clonotype showed up just a few times. V and J are TRBV2 and TRBJ2-1, with 8 bases matching TRBD1. This CDR3 spans 15 amino acids. Losses at the gene ends were 2 bases for V and 9 bases for J; bases not matched to a gene: 9. Germline V CDR1 and CDR2: SNHLY, FYNNEI. CDR3 region: CASSERDRTFGEQFF. The CDR3 bases are TGTGCCAGCAGTGAACGGGACAGGACTTTCGGTGAGCAGTTCTTC.

The genes are TRBV19 and TRBJ2-1; 8 nucleotides match TRBD1. The CDR3 is 13 amino acids. V was pared by 4 bases and J by 16 bases, with 12 bases of the junction left unmatched. CDR1 is LNHDA and CDR2 is SQIVND in the germline V gene (reference sequence). CDR3 residues: CASSTPRQGFRFF. The CDR3 nucleotides are TGTGCCAGTAGTACCCCCCGACAGGGGTTTCGATTCTTC. The full variable domain, with the rest looked up from reference TRBV19 and TRBJ2-1, is DGGITQSPKYLFRKEGQNVTLSCEQNLNHDAMYWYRQDPGQGLRLIYYSQIVNDFQKGDIAEGYSVSREKKESFPLTVTSAQKNPTAFYLCASSTPRQGFRFFGPGTRLTVL.

The chain joins TRBV6-5 to TRBJ1-6, with TRBD1 identical over 7 bases. The CDR3 length is 17 residues. The J segment lost 0 bases and the V segment lost 4 bases, leaving 6 bases of the junction unmatched. CDR1 is MNHEY and CDR2 is SVGAGI in the germline V gene. The CDR3 here is CASSSLTGSSYNSPLHF. The CDR3 DNA follows: TGTGCCAGCAGTTCCTTGACAGGGAGCTCCTATAATTCACCCCTCCACTTT.

In this sample, this clonotype turned up many times. The rearrangement uses TRBV7-3 and TRBJ1-1; the D gene is possibly TRBD1 (6 bases). Germline CDR1 and CDR2: SGHTA and FQGTGA. V was shortened by 1 base and J by 5 bases, with 14 bases between the two germline ends. This CDR3 is 15 amino acids long. CDR3 in DNA: TGTGCCAGCAGCTTAATGTTAGGGGGATCTACTGAAGCTTTCTTT. Protein product: CASSLMLGGSTEAFF.

This clonotype has only a few counts. This sequence joins TRBV28 and TRBJ1-4; no reliable D call. Trimming removed 2 bases at V and 3 bases at J, with 7 bases between. CDR1 and CDR2 from the germline V gene are MDHEN and SYDVKM. The length of the CDR3 is 14 residues. The CDR3 DNA reads as TGTGCCAGCAGTTTAAGGTTGGCTAATGAAAAACTGTTTTTT. Its protein is CASSLRLANEKLFF.

This clonotype has a handful of counts. Written as DNA, the CDR3 is TGTGCCAGCAGCTTACGAGGGGAGGCCAAAAACATTCAGTACTTC. This translates into CASSLRGEAKNIQYF. The V gene is TRBV13, the J gene TRBJ2-4; possibly TRBD1 or TRBD2 for D (5 bases each). This CDR3 has 15 amino acids. Per germline, CDR1 PRHDT and CDR2 FYEKMQ (reference sequence). Trimming pared 2 bases from V and 1 base from J, leaving 9 bases between.

This clonotype came up many times. This chain connects TRBV10-3 to TRBJ2-7, with D perhaps TRBD2 (7 bases). The germline V and J ends were trimmed by 7 bases and 5 bases, with 15 bases remaining between them. Germline V gene data show CDR1 as ENHRY and CDR2 as SYGVKD. CDR3 length: 13 amino acids. CDR3: CAIIGGPGNEQYF. The CDR3 DNA is TGTGCCATCATCGGGGGGCCGGGAAACGAGCAGTACTTC.

The chain couples TRBV5-1 to TRBJ2-7, with D uncertain. Between the trimmed V and J ends, which lost 0 bases and 3 bases, there was a span of 10 bases. The CDR3 is made up of 14 amino acids. The V gene's germline CDR1 is SGHRS and CDR2 YFSETQ. CDR3 nucleotides: TGCGCCAGCAGCTTGGAGTTGAGCTTCTACGAGCAGTACTTC. The encoded protein is CASSLELSFYEQYF. The whole variable domain, remainder taken from reference TRBV5-1 and TRBJ2-7, is KAGVTQTPRYLIKTRGQQVTLSCSPISGHRSVSWYQQTPGQGLQFLFEYFSETQRNKGNFPGRFSGRQFSNSRSEMNVSTLELGDSALYLCASSLELSFYEQYFGPGTRLTVT.

The gene calls are TRBV19 and TRBJ2-1, with D possibly being TRBD1 (6 bases). The CDR3 contains 11 residues. Germline loops: CDR1 LNHDA, CDR2 SQIVND (reference sequence). The ends were cut back, 4 bases at V and 10 bases at J, with 8 bases in the middle. As DNA, the CDR3 is TGTGCCAGTAGTACCGGGACAGAGCAGTTCTTC. It is translated as CASSTGTEQFF.

This clonotype was counted between two and nine times. V usage is TRBV11-2 and J usage is TRBJ2-1, with D perhaps matching TRBD1 or TRBD2 (5 bases each). Germline-derived CDR1 and CDR2 are SGHAT and FQNNGV. Between the trimmed V and J ends, which lost 4 bases and 8 bases, there was a span of 21 bases. CDR3 length: 16 residues. CDR3 nucleotide sequence: TGTGCCAGCAGCTCGCCCCCGGGGCAGGGCTGGGATGAGCAGTTCTTC. Its translation is CASSSPPGQGWDEQFF.

The sample holds many counts of this clonotype. The chain employs TRBV19 and TRBJ2-7; D may match TRBD1 or TRBD2 (5 bases each). This CDR3 has 15 amino acids. Per the germline V gene, CDR1 is LNHDA and CDR2 is SQIVND (reference sequence). V was trimmed by 5 bases and J by 4 bases, leaving 18 bases between them. DNA for the CDR3: TGTGCCAGTAGTGCCACCGGGACCCTCCAATACGAGCAGTACTTC. It encodes CASSATGTLQYEQYF. The full variable domain, with the rest looked up from reference TRBV19 and TRBJ2-7, is DGGITQSPKYLFRKEGQNVTLSCEQNLNHDAMYWYRQDPGQGLRLIYYSQIVNDFQKGDIAEGYSVSREKKESFPLTVTSAQKNPTAFYLCASSATGTLQYEQYFGPGTRLTVT.

This clonotype has more than one count but fewer than ten. The chain couples TRBV2 to TRBJ1-3; D is ambiguous. Trimming removed 8 bases at V and 0 bases at J, with 11 bases between. The germline V gene encodes CDR1 SNHLY and CDR2 FYNNEI. The CDR3 loop spans 14 amino acids. The CDR3 loop reads CASGLTNSGNTIYF. CDR3 in DNA: TGTGCCAGCGGGCTCACCAACTCTGGAAACACCATATATTTT.

This clonotype occurred a few times. V usage is TRBV14 and J usage is TRBJ2-7, with D hard to call. The CDR3 sequence is 12 residues long. Trimming took 0 bases from V and 1 from J, leaving 1 base between them. CDR1 SGHDN and CDR2 FVKESK come from the germline V gene. CDR3: CASSQESYEQYF. CDR3 in DNA: TGTGCCAGCAGCCAAGAGTCCTACGAGCAGTACTTC.

There are many counts of this clonotype. V and J are TRBV7-8 and TRBJ1-3; no definite D call. Germline V gives CDR1 SGHVS, CDR2 FQNEAQ. V shed 0 bases and J shed 1 base, with 16 bases lying between them. This CDR3 is built from 18 residues. The CDR3 protein is CASSLARVVRRSGNTIYF. CDR3 in DNA: TGTGCCAGCAGCTTAGCGAGAGTGGTCCGGCGTTCTGGAAACACCATATATTTT.

The sample holds many counts of this clonotype. The CDR3 loop is CASSSGTLPPEAFF. The DNA for the CDR3 is TGTGCCAGCAGCAGCGGGACGCTTCCCCCTGAAGCTTTCTTT. This chain connects TRBV12-3 or TRBV12-4 to TRBJ1-1, with a weak D call TRBD1 (5 bases). This CDR3 comprises 14 residues. V dropped 6 bases and J dropped 6 bases, with 17 bases sitting between them.

At least ten counts were recorded for this clonotype. V usage is TRBV20-1 and J usage is TRBJ2-1; TRBD2 is a possible D gene (6 bases). Germline loops: CDR1 DFQATT, CDR2 SNEGSKA (reference sequence). The CDR3 consists of 14 residues. With 7 bases removed from V and 7 bases from J, the gap between germline ends came to 20 bases. CDR3 residues: CSGRGSGEWNEQFF. CDR3 in DNA: TGCAGTGGGAGGGGCAGTGGGGAGTGGAATGAGCAGTTCTTC.

This clonotype was seen ten or more times. The chain combines TRBV4-2 with TRBJ2-1, with D possibly TRBD1 on 6 matching bases. Germline CDR1 is LGHNA and CDR2 is YNFKEQ. Trimming cost V 4 bases and J 9 bases, with 19 bases left between them. This CDR3 spans 15 amino acids. Written as DNA, the CDR3 is TGTGCCAGCAGCCCCCCAAAACAGGGATTGGGTGAGCAGTTCTTC. Translated: CASSPPKQGLGEQFF.

A single count supports this clonotype. A junction end diverges from the germline sequence, so it may reflect a read error. The chain joins TRBV19 to TRBJ1-2; a weak D match, TRBD1 (6 bases). CDR1 and CDR2 from the germline V gene are LNHDA and SQIVND (reference sequence). This CDR3 is 16 amino acids long. CDR3 nucleotides: TGTGCCAGTAGCCCCCCGGTTTGGGGGCGAAGCTATGTCTACACCTTC. Amino acid sequence: CASSPPVWGRSYVYTF.

The chain employs TRBV6-6 and TRBJ2-5; 12 nucleotides align to TRBD2. Germline V lookup: CDR1 MNHNY, CDR2 SVGAGI (reference sequence). The CDR3 sequence is 17 residues long. Losses at the gene ends were 6 bases for V and 5 bases for J; bases not matched to a gene: 13. CDR3 nucleotides: TGTGCCAGCAGCAGACCTTCTCTAGCGGGGGGGCTGGAGACCCAGTACTTC. Its protein product is CASSRPSLAGGLETQYF.

In the case of this clonotype: This may arise from a read error, as a much more abundant clone is one base away. Since no conserved phenylalanine or tryptophan closes the CDR3, a read error is the likely cause. The chain uses TRBV20-1 and TRBJ2-1; D ambiguous. Trimming pared 6 bases from V and 0 bases from J, leaving 18 bases between. Germline V gives CDR1 DFQATT, CDR2 SNEGSKA (reference sequence). This CDR3 contains 16 residues. CDR3 DNA sequence: TGCAGTGCCCGATCTTTGGGGTCCCTCTCCTACAATGAGCAGTTCTTA. Translated: CSARSLGSLSYNEQFL.

This clonotype was seen repeatedly, ten times or more. The chain couples TRBV4-1 to TRBJ2-2; D is uncertain. Trimming shortened V by 0 bases and J by 5 bases, and 7 bases separated the two germline ends. Germline-derived CDR1 and CDR2 are MGHRA and YSYEKL. The CDR3 extends over 14 amino acids. Here the CDR3 reads CASSQDWGTGELFF. CDR3 in DNA: TGCGCCAGCAGCCAAGATTGGGGAACCGGGGAGCTGTTTTTT.

Comments on this clonotype: This sequence may be a read error, since a much larger clone differs from it by one base. The J gene is TRBJ1-5, the V gene TRBV29-1; D is unresolved. Trimming pared 6 bases from V and 1 base from J, leaving 10 bases between. Germline V gene lookup returns CDR1 SQVTM and CDR2 ANQGSEA. The CDR3 has 13 residues. CDR3 amino acids: CSVGNRSNQPQHF. The CDR3 DNA follows: TGCAGCGTAGGTAACAGAAGCAATCAGCCCCAGCATTTT.

The V gene is TRBV20-1, the J gene TRBJ2-7, with D possibly being TRBD2 (5 bases). CDR3 length: 13 residues. The V gene's germline CDR1 is DFQATT and CDR2 SNEGSKA (reference sequence). V was pared by 6 bases and J by 3 bases, with 15 bases between. CDR3 sequence: CSAPLTGLYEQYF. CDR3 DNA: TGCAGTGCCCCCCTCACCGGACTCTACGAGCAGTACTTC.

The sample holds a few counts of this clonotype. The chain carries TRBV6-2 or TRBV6-3 and TRBJ2-1, with TRBD1 identical over 10 bases. Germline V lookup: CDR1 MNHEY, CDR2 SVGEGT. V lost 6 bases and J lost 8; bases outside the gene matches: 7. The CDR3 has 14 amino acids. The CDR3 reads CASSDRGHRDEQFF. CDR3 coding DNA: TGTGCCAGCAGCGACAGGGGGCATAGGGATGAGCAGTTCTTC.